This T cell receptor beta chain was captured by sequencing in a study of a mutant IDH1 vaccine in newly diagnosed glioma. Sequencing was performed with immunoSEQ multiplex PCR; in TCRdb, only in-frame clones are kept and a portion is missing. The sample yields about 68,000 clones, 84% seen once. By sample fraction, this clone is large. Its antigen is unknown. Regarding time point: week 35, safety follow-up. Vaccine doses each comprised 300 ug of mutant IDH1 20-mer peptide, with topical imiquimod. The donors had new WHO grade 3 or 4 astrocytomas; these were IDH1-mutant and ATRX-lost. Germline V gives CDR1 LGHNA, CDR2 YNFKEQ. Deletions cut 2 bases from V and 4 bases from J, with 8 bases between. The CDR3 totals 13 residues.

This TCR was sampled from a man aged 18 to 30 with glioma. The specimen was PBMCs, collected from a glioma patient whose treatment included an IDH1 peptide vaccine. The chain joins TRBV4-2 to TRBJ1-1; D gene uncertain. The CDR3 DNA follows: TGTGCCAGCAGCCAATGGGATGGCACTGAAGCTTTCTTT. Translated: CASSQWDGTEAFF.